Below are 19 T cell receptor beta chains sequenced from a single sample in a study of regulatory T cells in long-lasting Graves disease. Time point in this sample: newly diagnosed GD, antithyroid drugs for less than 3 months. PBMC RNA served as the TCR library source. Combining iRepertoire HTBI primers with Arm-PCR of CDR3 regions, the authors built TCR beta libraries. TCRdb called the multiplex PCR reads again in MiXCR, with one record for every CDR3 protein. The sample shows 530,000 or so distinct CDR3 sequences, 15% to 20% of them seen only once. This same sample was also taken into another study, of T cells in Graves' hyperthyroidism and ophthalmopathy.

The source was peripheral blood mononuclear cells (PBMCs), collected at new diagnosis, from a patient treated with antithyroid drugs. These receptors originate from a man aged 18 to 29 with Graves disease.

The rearrangement joins TRBV29-1 to TRBJ1-5; TRBD1 agrees at 8 bases. Trimming at V came to 6 bases and at J to 2 bases, leaving 3 bases not matched to a gene. CDR3 length: 13 residues. Germline V gives CDR1 SQVTM, CDR2 ANQGSEA. CDR3 coding DNA: TGCAGCGTCGGACAGGGTGGCAATCAGCCCCAGCATTTT. Its protein is CSVGQGGNQPQHF.

The chain has TRBV6-1 and TRBJ2-5; TRBD2 matches at 8 bases. V dropped 5 bases and J dropped 1; count of bases not matched to a gene: 3. The CDR3 is 14 residues long. CDR1 is MNHNS, CDR2 SASEGT, per germline. The CDR3 here is CASSIAGIQETQYF. For the CDR3, the DNA is TGTGCCAGCAGTATAGCGGGGATCCAAGAGACCCAGTACTTC.

This chain connects TRBV19 to TRBJ2-7; D is perhaps TRBD2 (5 bases). Per germline, CDR1 LNHDA and CDR2 SQIVND (reference sequence). The CDR3 totals 15 residues. Trimming removed 6 bases at V and 0 bases at J, with 15 bases between. For the CDR3, the DNA is TGTGCCAGTAGCCCGGCCGGTGGGAGCTCCTACGAGCAGTACTTC. It specifies CASSPAGGSSYEQYF.

This clonotype was picked up a small number of times. The chain links TRBV19 to TRBJ1-1; D gene uncertain. Germline loops: CDR1 LNHDA, CDR2 SQIVND (reference sequence). The length of the CDR3 is 13 residues. The V end was cut by 5 bases, the J end by 1 base, with 8 bases between. The CDR3, as DNA: TGTGCCAGTAGTGTGGACGCGAACACTGAAGCTTTCTTT. It encodes CASSVDANTEAFF.

The sample holds many counts of this clonotype. CDR3 nucleotide sequence: TGTGCCAGCAGTATCGGGACAGGGGGCTCCTACGAGCAGTACTTC. It yields the protein CASSIGTGGSYEQYF. V gene TRBV12-3 or TRBV12-4 combines with J gene TRBJ2-7; 11 bases fit TRBD1. The CDR3 runs to 15 residues. The J segment lost 0 bases and the V segment lost 5 bases, leaving 3 bases of the junction unmatched.

At least ten counts were recorded for this clonotype. One end of the junction varies from germline; a read error may be responsible. The chain has TRBV4-1 and TRBJ2-1; D gene uncertain. This CDR3 has 12 amino acids. The germline V gene encodes CDR1 MGHRA and CDR2 YSYEKL. This CDR3 reads CASSHQTKEQFF. In DNA form, the CDR3 reads TGTGCCAGCAGCCATCAAACGAAAGAGCAGTTCTTC.

The chain uses TRBV5-1 and TRBJ2-3; tentatively, D is TRBD2 (5 bases). Germline V gives CDR1 SGHRS, CDR2 YFSETQ. The CDR3 totals 16 residues. V was shortened by 4 bases and J by 6 bases, with 21 bases between the two germline ends. The CDR3 DNA is TGCGCCAGCAGCCTGACCCCTGCGGGCATGGCGGATACGCAGTATTTT. It translates to CASSLTPAGMADTQYF.

This clonotype was recorded at least ten times. The rearrangement links TRBV2 to TRBJ1-2, with TRBD1 identical over 8 bases. This CDR3 has 13 residues. Germline V gives CDR1 SNHLY, CDR2 FYNNEI. V dropped 6 bases and J dropped 4; count of bases not matched to a gene: 4. CDR3 in DNA: TGTGCCAGCAGCGAGGACAGGGCCTATGGCTACACCTTC. It yields the protein CASSEDRAYGYTF.

CDR3 DNA: TGTGCCAGCAGCGTAGCGGGCCGAGACGCAAACACCATATATTTT. This codes for CASSVAGRDANTIYF. The V and J genes are TRBV9 and TRBJ1-3, with D uncertain. The V and J ends lost 0 bases and 6 bases respectively, with 13 bases between them. The CDR3 length is 15 residues. The germline CDR1 and CDR2 sequences are SGDLS and YYNGEE.

This clonotype was seen ten or more times. This chain links TRBV20-1 with TRBJ1-5; 9 bases agree with TRBD1. With V trimmed by 2 bases and J by 4 bases, 3 bases remained unmatched. The length of the CDR3 is 14 residues. The germline V gene encodes CDR1 DFQATT and CDR2 SNEGSKA (reference sequence). In DNA, the CDR3 is TGCAGTGCTAGATCCGGGACAGGGAATCAGCCCCAGCATTTT. Its translation is CSARSGTGNQPQHF.

This clonotype has more than one count but fewer than ten. This sequence joins TRBV11-2 and TRBJ2-2; D is ambiguous. Trimming pared 3 bases from V and 0 bases from J, leaving 8 bases between. Germline lookup yields CDR1 SGHAT and CDR2 FQNNGV. CDR3 length: 15 amino acids. CDR3 in DNA: TGTGCCAGCAGCTTTTTACCGTCGAACACCGGGGAGCTGTTTTTT. As protein: CASSFLPSNTGELFF. The variable domain in full, completed from reference TRBV11-2 and TRBJ2-2, reads EAGVAQSPRYKIIEKRQSVAFWCNPISGHATLYWYQQILGQGPKLLIQFQNNGVVDDSQLPKDRFSAERLKGVDSTLKIQPAKLEDSAVYLCASSFLPSNTGELFFGEGSRLTVL.

The gene calls are TRBV20-1 and TRBJ2-5, with 9 positions matching TRBD1. Germline values: CDR1 DFQATT, CDR2 SNEGSKA (reference sequence). V trimming: 5 bases; J trimming: 2 bases; junction bases outside the gene matches: 3. The CDR3 totals 13 residues. The CDR3 coding sequence is TGCAGTGCTTCTGACAGGGGGCAAGAGACCCAGTACTTC. Encoded protein: CSASDRGQETQYF.

Ten or more counts support this clonotype. Written as DNA, the CDR3 is TGCGCCAGCAGCTTCGGGACTAGCGGGATCACAGATACGCAGTATTTT. Translation: CASSFGTSGITDTQYF. The chain links TRBV5-1 to TRBJ2-3, with TRBD2 matching 13 bases. CDR1 SGHRS and CDR2 YFSETQ come from the germline V gene. J was trimmed by 2 bases and V by 2 bases; bases with no gene match: 2. The CDR3 length is 16 residues.

The gene calls are TRBV20-1 and TRBJ1-1; D gene ambiguous. V was clipped by 6 bases and J by 4 bases, with 21 bases between them. CDR1 is DFQATT, CDR2 SNEGSKA, per germline (reference sequence). The CDR3 spans 15 residues. CDR3 amino acids: CSASTVAVIGTEAFF. The CDR3 DNA follows: TGCAGTGCCAGCACAGTGGCTGTCATAGGCACTGAAGCTTTCTTT.

This chain links TRBV13 with TRBJ2-5; weak D call: TRBD1 (5 bases). This CDR3 region has 13 residues. V dropped 5 bases and J dropped 5 bases, with 12 bases sitting between them. Germline V lookup: CDR1 PRHDT, CDR2 FYEKMQ (reference sequence). The CDR3 sequence: CASSHGHGETQYF. The CDR3 DNA is TGTGCCAGCAGCCACGGACACGGGGAGACCCAGTACTTC. Using reference TRBV13 and TRBJ2-5 for the parts outside the CDR3, the full variable domain is AAGVIQSPRHLIKEKRETATLKCYPIPRHDTVYWYQQGPGQDPQFLISFYEKMQSDKGSIPDRFSAQQFSDYHSELNMSSLELGDSALYFCASSHGHGETQYFGPGTRLLVL.

This clonotype was seen more than once but under ten times. The rearrangement joins TRBV19 to TRBJ2-7; D remains ambiguous. CDR3 length equals 13 residues. CDR1 and CDR2 from the germline V gene are LNHDA and SQIVND (reference sequence). Trimming pared 3 bases from V and 7 bases from J, leaving 13 bases between. CDR3 sequence (DNA): TGTGCCAGTAGTATCGGGCGTCAGGCTGAGCAGTACTTC. Protein sequence: CASSIGRQAEQYF.

This rearrangement joins TRBV11-2 to TRBJ2-5; D is possibly TRBD2 (6 bases). The ends were cut back, 1 base at V and 2 bases at J, with 11 bases in the middle. This CDR3 region has 15 residues. Germline lookup yields CDR1 SGHAT and CDR2 FQNNGV. CDR3 residues: CASSLVVAAQETQYF. The DNA of the CDR3 is TGTGCCAGCAGCTTAGTGGTAGCGGCTCAAGAGACCCAGTACTTC. Based on the CDR3 plus reference TRBV11-2 and TRBJ2-5, the full variable domain is EAGVAQSPRYKIIEKRQSVAFWCNPISGHATLYWYQQILGQGPKLLIQFQNNGVVDDSQLPKDRFSAERLKGVDSTLKIQPAKLEDSAVYLCASSLVVAAQETQYFGPGTRLLVL.

Details on this clonotype: A junction end diverges from the germline sequence, so it may reflect a read error. The chain uses TRBV11-2 and TRBJ2-7; D unclear. CDR3 length: 12 residues. CDR1 SGHAT and CDR2 FQNNGV come from the germline V gene. CDR3 sequence (DNA): TGTGCCGGCAGCTTCCTGAAGCGCGAGCAGTACTTC. Its translation is CAGSFLKREQYF.

This chain uses TRBV9 with TRBJ1-2; the match to TRBD1 covers 8 bases. V shed 3 bases and J 0 bases; nucleotides not matched to a gene: 4. The CDR3 is 15 residues long. The germline CDR1 and CDR2 sequences are SGDLS and YYNGEE. As DNA, the CDR3 is TGTGCCAGCAGCGCGGGACAGGCCTCTAACTATGGCTACACCTTC. This translates into CASSAGQASNYGYTF.